The rows below give T cell receptor beta chains drawn from one sample of a study of regulatory T cells in long-lasting Graves disease. TCRdb ran MiXCR on the multiplex PCR reads and lists one entry per CDR3 protein. The sample lists around 300,000 distinct CDR3 sequences, around 20% occurring once. This specimen consisted of peripheral blood mononuclear cells (PBMCs), obtained when the disease was refractory, from a patient treated with antithyroid drugs. These receptors were taken from a female donor with Graves disease. Each CDR3 is given with its conserved first and last residue. Each record gives: J gene, D gene, clone size, V gene, CDR3 DNA, CDR3 protein. D genes are given only for firm matches. Size tells how often a clone was seen (once, few, many) or the class of an expanded clone, and some rows leave it out.

TRBJ1-5,TRBD1,many,TRBV30,TGTGCCTGGAGTGGACCGGGACAGGCTCAGCCCCAGCATTTT,CAWSGPGQAQPQHF
TRBJ2-4,-,few,TRBV30,TGTGCCTGGAGTAGGCAGGGGCGAGCCAAAAACATTCAGTACTTC,CAWSRQGRAKNIQYF
TRBJ2-7,-,few,TRBV27,TGTGCCAGCAGCGTGCAGAGAACCTACGAGCAGTACTTC,CASSVQRTYEQYF
TRBJ2-1,-,-,TRBV2,TGTGCCAGCTCCATCGACAGCTCCTACAATGAGCAGTTCTTC,CASSIDSSYNEQFF
TRBJ2-3,-,few,TRBV2,TGTGCCAGCAGTGAATGGGTCGGGATCCCAGATACGCAGTATTTT,CASSEWVGIPDTQYF
TRBJ2-3,-,-,TRBV7-2,TGTGCCAGCAGCCAGGACAGAACTAGCACAGATACGCAGTATTTT,CASSQDRTSTDTQYF
TRBJ1-1,-,many,TRBV28,TGTGCCAGCAGTTTTCGTCAGGGTCGGGACACTGAAGCTTTCTTT,CASSFRQGRDTEAFF
TRBJ1-5,-,many,TRBV6-2/TRBV6-3,TGTGCCAGCAGTGACTTCTGGGGCGGAAATCAGCCCCAGCATTTT,CASSDFWGGNQPQHF
TRBJ1-2,-,many,TRBV12-3/TRBV12-4,TGTGCCAGCAGTTTACAAGGGTATGGCTACACCTTC,CASSLQGYGYTF
TRBJ1-5,-,-,TRBV30,TGTGCCTGGAGCCAGAGGGGGGATCAGCCCCAGCATTTT,CAWSQRGDQPQHF
TRBJ1-1,-,many,TRBV7-2,TGTGCCAGCAGCCGTGAAGGCACTGAAGCTTTCTTT,CASSREGTEAFF
TRBJ2-3,TRBD2,-,TRBV20-1,TGCAGTGCGGTGACTAGCGGGTTAGCAGATACGCAGTATTTT,CSAVTSGLADTQYF
TRBJ1-1,-,few,TRBV5-6,TGTGCCAGCAGTTCCAACGCGCAGGCCATGAACACTGAAGCTTTCTTT,CASSSNAQAMNTEAFF
TRBJ1-1,-,many,TRBV30,TGTGCCAGCAAGGGGTCAGATTACACTGAAGCTTTCTTT,CASKGSDYTEAFF
TRBJ2-7,-,few,TRBV19,TGTGCCAGTAGTTTGAATTCGGGTTACGAGCAGTACTTC,CASSLNSGYEQYF
TRBJ2-5,-,many,TRBV28,TGTGCCAGCAGGGTTGGGGCCTATCGGGGCCAAGAGACCCAGTACTTC,CASRVGAYRGQETQYF
TRBJ2-5,TRBD2,many,TRBV28,TGTGCCAGCAGTCACAGGACTAGCGGACTCCAAGAGACCCAGTACTTC,CASSHRTSGLQETQYF
TRBJ2-5,TRBD2,few,TRBV20-1,TGCAGTGCTTTGGGGGGACTAGAAGTTTCTGAGACCCAGTACTTC,CSALGGLEVSETQYF